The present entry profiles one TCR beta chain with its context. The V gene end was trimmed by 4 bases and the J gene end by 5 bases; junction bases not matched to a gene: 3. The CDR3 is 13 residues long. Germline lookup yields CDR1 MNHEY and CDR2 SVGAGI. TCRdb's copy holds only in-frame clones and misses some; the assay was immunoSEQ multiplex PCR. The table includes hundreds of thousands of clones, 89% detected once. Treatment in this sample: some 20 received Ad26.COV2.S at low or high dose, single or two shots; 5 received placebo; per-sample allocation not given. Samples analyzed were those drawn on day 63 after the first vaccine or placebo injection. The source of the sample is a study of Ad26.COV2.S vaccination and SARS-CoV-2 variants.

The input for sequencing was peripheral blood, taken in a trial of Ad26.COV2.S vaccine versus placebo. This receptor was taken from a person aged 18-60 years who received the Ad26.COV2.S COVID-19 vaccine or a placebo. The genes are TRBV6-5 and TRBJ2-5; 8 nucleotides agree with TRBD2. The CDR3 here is CASSLAGLETQYF. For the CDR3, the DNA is TGTGCCAGCAGTTTAGCGGGATTGGAGACCCAGTACTTC.